The source of this T cell receptor (beta chain) is a study of T cells after yellow fever vaccination. Whole-study context: Some fractions had low cell numbers, and these were prepared with SMART-Seq v4 Ultra Low Input. Notes on the study in general: By day 5 rather than day 15, the secondary response had peaked, though it was weaker.

There are a few counts of this clonotype. Its antigen is unknown. A process of 5'RACE template switching, which added a universal primer site and UMIs, was used to make TCR cDNA. TCRdb reprocessed the 5' RACE reads via MiXCR and lists one record per CDR3 protein. The sample lists about 510,000 distinct CDR3 sequences; 21% were seen once. Germline V lookup: CDR1 LGHNA, CDR2 YSLEER. V was clipped by 5 bases and J by 0 bases, with 17 bases between them. The CDR3 runs 16 residues. Source: PBMCs, taken approximately 20 days after the first yellow fever vaccination. This TCR was sampled from a man between 18 and 35 years old who received the YFV17D yellow fever vaccine. This sequence joins TRBV4-3 and TRBJ2-7, with D tentatively TRBD1 (6 bases). The CDR3 loop is CASSMGAWGSSYEQYF. The DNA for the CDR3 is TGCGCCAGCAGCATGGGGGCTTGGGGTAGCTCCTACGAGCAGTACTTC.